Listed below are T cell receptor beta chains from one sample, sequenced in a study of T-cell reconstitution after alpha-beta-depleted transplantation in children. Using its own MiXCR run on the PCR reads, TCRdb lists one record per CDR3 protein. The table records hundreds of thousands of distinct CDR3 sequences, more than 20% of them present only once. Sample: PBMCs, mostly from graft donor cells, taken 360 days after TCRalphabeta/CD19-depleted stem cell transplant. The receptor source for this set is a boy under two years old who had a stem cell transplant for acute myeloid leukemia, so the T cells may come from the graft donor. Both conserved end residues are part of each CDR3. A D gene is named only where the DNA matches it firmly. Not every row has a clone size; where given, it reads once, few, many or a size class.

v_gene,abundance,j_gene,d_gene,CDR3aa,CDR3nt
TRBV29-1,many,TRBJ1-1,TRBD1,CRVDRGPEAFF,TGCAGGGTTGACAGGGGCCCTGAAGCTTTCTTT
TRBV4-3,many,TRBJ2-1,NA,CASSQDPKGPLSYNEQFF,TGCGCCAGCAGCCAAGATCCCAAGGGACCCCTCTCCTACAATGAGCAGTTCTTC
TRBV29-1,many,TRBJ2-1,NA,CSVEDRRTIGQFF,TGCAGCGTTGAAGATCGTCGTACCATAGGGCAGTTCTTC
TRBV11-2,NA,TRBJ2-3,NA,CASSTTRADTQYF,TGTGCCAGCAGCACAACTAGGGCAGATACGCAGTATTTT
TRBV28,many,TRBJ1-5,NA,CASSLPTWGNQPQHF,TGTGCCAGCAGTTTACCGACATGGGGCAATCAGCCCCAGCATTTT
TRBV20-1,NA,TRBJ1-1,TRBD1,CSARPPDREYTEAFF,TGCAGTGCTAGACCCCCGGACAGGGAGTACACTGAAGCTTTCTTT
TRBV15,NA,TRBJ2-5,NA,CATSRDLQEETQYF,TGTGCCACCAGCAGAGATCTTCAGGAAGAGACCCAGTACTTC
TRBV20-1,many,TRBJ2-5,TRBD2,CSARPSGQETQYF,TGCAGTGCTAGGCCTAGCGGTCAAGAGACCCAGTACTTC
TRBV4-3,few,TRBJ2-7,NA,CASSPSGAKHYEQYF,TGCGCCAGCAGCCCCTCCGGGGCCAAGCACTACGAGCAGTACTTC
TRBV7-2,NA,TRBJ2-7,NA,CASSLALGYYYEQYF,TGTGCCAGCAGCTTAGCGCTAGGCTATTACTACGAGCAGTACTTC
TRBV27,NA,TRBJ1-5,NA,CASSPRASTSNQPQHF,TGTGCCAGCAGCCCCCGGGCCTCGACGAGTAATCAGCCCCAGCATTTT
TRBV11-2,NA,TRBJ1-2,NA,CASSSSIGPGRKSYGYTF,TGTGCCAGCAGCTCGTCAATCGGGCCGGGACGGAAGTCCTATGGCTACACCTTC
TRBV27,many,TRBJ1-1,NA,CASSLAGTMNTEAFF,TGTGCCAGCAGTCTTGCCGGAACCATGAACACTGAAGCTTTCTTT
TRBV7-9,NA,TRBJ2-3,NA,CAILSRVGDTRYF,TGTGCCATCCTATCCCGTGTCGGGGATACGCGGTATTTT
TRBV6-2/TRBV6-3,NA,TRBJ1-5,NA,CASSNERAGRSNQPQHF,TGTGCCAGCAGTAACGAACGGGCGGGACGGAGCAATCAGCCCCAGCATTTT
TRBV20-1,few,TRBJ2-1,NA,CSAIGPTYNEQFF,TGCAGTGCTATAGGTCCTACCTACAATGAGCAGTTCTTC
TRBV9,many,TRBJ1-2,NA,CASSVDSYGYTF,TGTGCCAGCAGCGTAGACAGCTATGGCTACACCTTC
TRBV6-1,NA,TRBJ1-2,TRBD1,CASGKGQGFDYGYTF,TGTGCCAGCGGTAAAGGACAGGGGTTCGACTATGGCTACACCTTC
TRBV30,NA,TRBJ2-5,NA,CAWSVHRETQYF,TGTGCCTGGAGTGTGCACCGAGAGACCCAGTACTTC
TRBV20-1,NA,TRBJ1-2,NA,CSARADRFYGYTF,TGCAGTGCTAGAGCCGACAGGTTCTATGGCTACACCTTC
TRBV7-2,NA,TRBJ2-7,TRBD1,CASSTTGGTGYEQYF,TGTGCCAGCAGCACTACAGGGGGTACGGGCTACGAGCAGTACTTC
TRBV20-1,few,TRBJ2-1,NA,CSASLGPSSYNEQFF,TGCAGTGCTAGTCTGGGCCCGAGCTCCTACAATGAGCAGTTCTTC
TRBV20-1,few,TRBJ2-3,NA,CSALTGRGTDTQYF,TGCAGTGCATTGACAGGGAGGGGGACAGATACGCAGTATTTT
TRBV7-6,few,TRBJ2-1,TRBD1,CASSFNKDRGGNEQFF,TGTGCCAGCAGCTTCAATAAGGACAGGGGAGGCAATGAGCAGTTCTTC
TRBV5-6,NA,TRBJ2-3,NA,CASATSTDTQYF,TGTGCCAGCGCTACTAGCACAGATACGCAGTATTTT
TRBV9,few,TRBJ2-3,TRBD2,CASSASGGSSTDTQYF,TGTGCCAGCAGCGCTTCGGGGGGATCTAGCACAGATACGCAGTATTTT
TRBV29-1,few,TRBJ2-3,NA,CSVGRKITDTQYF,TGCAGCGTTGGGCGGAAGATTACAGATACGCAGTATTTT
TRBV6-2/TRBV6-3,NA,TRBJ2-1,NA,CASARVSESYNEQFF,TGTGCCAGTGCCCGGGTCAGCGAGTCCTACAATGAGCAGTTCTTC
TRBV5-1,many,TRBJ2-1,TRBD2,CASSPPSGGADEQFF,TGCGCCAGCAGCCCCCCTAGCGGGGGGGCCGATGAGCAGTTCTTC
TRBV29-1,NA,TRBJ1-5,NA,CSVDRPQHF,TGCAGCGTTGATCGCCCCCAGCATTTT
TRBV30,NA,TRBJ2-1,TRBD1,CAWESGQGINEQFF,TGTGCCTGGGAGTCGGGACAGGGCATCAATGAGCAGTTCTTC
TRBV12-3/TRBV12-4,many,TRBJ1-6,NA,CASSFHPNGVNSPLHF,TGTGCCAGCAGTTTTCATCCTAATGGGGTGAATTCACCCCTCCACTTT
TRBV4-3,few,TRBJ2-5,NA,CASSFRGAQETQYF,TGCGCCAGCAGTTTTCGGGGGGCTCAGGAGACCCAGTACTTC
TRBV4-1,NA,TRBJ2-3,TRBD2,CASSHPAGGRDTQYF,TGCGCCAGCAGCCACCCAGCGGGGGGGCGGGATACGCAGTATTTT
TRBV20-1,NA,TRBJ1-1,NA,CSPARTVNTEAFF,TGCAGTCCCGCTAGGACGGTGAACACTGAAGCTTTCTTT
TRBV28,few,TRBJ1-2,NA,CASSLLRAGGYTF,TGTGCCAGCAGTTTACTCAGGGCTGGTGGCTACACCTTC
TRBV7-2,NA,TRBJ1-6,NA,CASSLGSTRYNSPLHF,TGTGCCAGCAGCTTAGGGTCTACCCGATATAATTCACCCCTCCACTTT
TRBV7-6,NA,TRBJ1-1,NA,CASSLPGTTEAFF,TGTGCCAGCAGCTTGCCAGGGACCACTGAAGCTTTCTTT
TRBV24-1,NA,TRBJ2-7,NA,CATRDSNYEQYF,TGTGCCACCCGGGACTCTAACTACGAGCAGTACTTC
TRBV6-2/TRBV6-3,many,TRBJ2-1,NA,CASSYFSRSYNEQFF,TGTGCCAGCAGTTACTTCAGCCGGTCCTACAATGAGCAGTTCTTC
TRBV12-3/TRBV12-4,many,TRBJ1-1,NA,CASSLEGKGVKNTEAFF,TGTGCCAGCAGTTTAGAGGGTAAAGGGGTAAAAAACACTGAAGCTTTCTTT
TRBV5-1,many,TRBJ1-5,NA,CARVQWVDRNQPQHF,TGCGCCAGGGTCCAGTGGGTCGACAGGAATCAGCCCCAGCATTTT
TRBV6-5,many,TRBJ2-1,TRBD2,CASSYRTSGSQFF,TGTGCCAGCAGTTACAGGACTAGCGGGTCTCAGTTCTTC
TRBV12-3/TRBV12-4,few,TRBJ1-1,NA,CASTPQMNTEAFF,TGTGCCAGCACCCCTCAGATGAACACTGAAGCTTTCTTT
TRBV5-1,NA,TRBJ2-5,NA,CASTQGGGETQYF,TGCGCCAGCACCCAGGGGGGAGGAGAGACCCAGTACTTC